This T cell receptor beta chain was sequenced for a study of response to subunit inactivated influenza vaccine. Study-level results: There was a suggestion from the authors that each seasonal influenza vaccination recruits few new T cells.

TCRdb passed the RT-PCR reads through MiXCR, listing each CDR3 protein once. The repertoire consists of around 500,000 distinct CDR3 sequences, with 9.5% to 12% occurring once and the leading ten covering 10% to 15%. Germline CDR1 reads MNHNS; CDR2 reads SASEGT. V gave up 4 bases and J gave up 13 bases, with 11 bases separating them. CDR3 length equals 10 residues. This clonotype was recorded a few times. What it binds is unknown. This TCR derives from a man aged 45-65 years who received an inactivated influenza vaccine. This specimen consisted of PBMCs from blood, obtained about 6 weeks after vaccination. The V and J genes are TRBV6-1 and TRBJ2-7; D unresolved. CDR3: CASSVVERYF. The CDR3 coding sequence is TGTGCCAGCAGTGTTGTGGAGCGCTACTTC.